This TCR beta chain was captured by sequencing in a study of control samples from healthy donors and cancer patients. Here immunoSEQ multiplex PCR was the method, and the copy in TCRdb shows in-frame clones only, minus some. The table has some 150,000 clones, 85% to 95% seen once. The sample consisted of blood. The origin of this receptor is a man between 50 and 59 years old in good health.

In DNA, the CDR3 is TGTGCCAGCAGCTTAACCACCGGGACCAAAGAGACCCAGTACTTC. As protein: CASSLTTGTKETQYF. The chain couples TRBV7-9 to TRBJ2-5; D is tentatively TRBD1 or TRBD2 (5 bases each). V lost 2 bases and J lost 3, with 13 bases in between. This CDR3 region has 15 residues. Germline V CDR1 and CDR2: SEHNR, FQNEAQ (reference sequence).